The next 14 T cell receptor beta chains were all read from a single sample in a study of vaccination and CD4 T cells after COVID-19. Cultured CD4+ T-cell DNA underwent Oncomine TCR Beta short-read sequencing. Each CDR3 protein is one row after TCRdb ran MiXCR on the PCR reads. The data contain roughly 15,000 distinct CDR3 sequences, about 28% of them singletons. Their antigens remain unidentified. As for treatment: roughly ten-day PBMC culture with coronavirus spike peptide pools or control peptides (ViraFEST assay). The sequencing sample was made of cultured CD4+ T cells from blood. Source of these receptors: a human donor with COVID-19.

This clonotype was picked up a small number of times. The chain uses TRBV6-2 or TRBV6-3 and TRBJ1-3, with 9 bases fitting TRBD1. CDR1 and CDR2 (germline): MNHEY, SVGEGT. CDR3 length equals 14 residues. V was clipped by 7 bases and J by 9 bases; unmatched bases: 10. CDR3 protein: CASTGGQGFGTIYF. The CDR3 coding sequence is TGTGCCAGCACCGGGGGACAGGGCTTTGGCACCATATATTTT.

This clonotype was counted between two and nine times. The chain links TRBV5-4 to TRBJ2-2; TRBD1 is a possible D gene (6 bases). Trimming took 1 base from V and 5 from J, leaving 6 bases between them. Germline V gene data show CDR1 as SGHNT and CDR2 as YYREEE (reference sequence). This CDR3 has 13 amino acids. This chain's CDR3 is CASSLQGTGELFF. The CDR3 DNA follows: TGTGCCAGCAGCTTGCAGGGGACCGGGGAGCTGTTTTTT. Looking up the rest from reference TRBV5-4 and TRBJ2-2 gives the full variable domain: ETGVTQSPTHLIKTRGQQVTLRCSSQSGHNTVSWYQQALGQGPQFIFQYYREEENGRGNFPPRFSGLQFPNYSSELNVNALELDDSALYLCASSLQGTGELFFGEGSRLTVL.

In its sample, this clonotype was seen a few times. The chain carries TRBV5-4 and TRBJ2-3; D uncertain. This CDR3 has 13 residues. The V end lost 4 bases, the J end lost 2 bases, and 8 bases lay between the germline ends. Germline loops: CDR1 SGHNT, CDR2 YYREEE (reference sequence). CDR3 in amino acids: CASSPVDTDTQYF. As DNA, the CDR3 is TGTGCCAGCAGCCCGGTTGACACAGATACGCAGTATTTT.

The count of this clonotype is one. The genes are TRBV6-1 and TRBJ2-3, with D perhaps matching TRBD1 (5 bases). V lost 8 bases and J 4 bases, leaving 10 bases between the germline ends. The germline V gene encodes CDR1 MNHNS and CDR2 SASEGT. This CDR3 has 12 residues. CDR3 loop: CASGAGPDTQYF. DNA of the CDR3: TGTGCCAGCGGGGCAGGGCCAGATACGCAGTATTTT.

The chain uses TRBV12-3 or TRBV12-4 and TRBJ1-5; D is perhaps TRBD1 (6 bases). With 5 bases removed from V and 4 bases from J, the gap between germline ends came to 15 bases. This CDR3 is 15 amino acids long. CDR3 region: CASSTGGKGNQPQHF. CDR3 in DNA: TGTGCCAGCAGTACGGGGGGCAAGGGAAATCAGCCCCAGCATTTT.

This clonotype came up a few times. The rearrangement uses TRBV20-1 and TRBJ2-1; 10 bases agree with TRBD2. Germline values: CDR1 DFQATT, CDR2 SNEGSKA (reference sequence). The CDR3 runs to 16 residues. J was trimmed by 0 bases and V by 5 bases; bases with no gene match: 7. Here the CDR3 DNA reads TGCAGTGCTCAAAGCGGGGGGGTTACCTCCTACAATGAGCAGTTCTTC. This gives the protein CSAQSGGVTSYNEQFF.

The chain combines TRBV7-9 with TRBJ1-5; a weak D match, TRBD1 (5 bases). Trimming removed 4 bases at V and 5 bases at J, with 15 bases between. The CDR3 is 15 amino acids. Per germline, CDR1 SEHNR and CDR2 FQNEAQ (reference sequence). CDR3 residues: CASSSSGGGHQPQHF. The CDR3 DNA sequence: TGTGCCAGCAGCTCGTCCGGGGGTGGCCATCAGCCCCAGCATTTT.

This clonotype is termed medium-sized. The rearrangement uses TRBV7-2 and TRBJ1-6; 7 bases map to TRBD1. This CDR3 is built from 14 residues. Germline V lookup: CDR1 SGHTA, CDR2 FQGNSA. After removal of 5 bases from V and 6 bases from J, the junction contained 4 bases not matched to a gene. CDR3 DNA sequence: TGTGCCAGCAGCCTTAGGGACAGTAATTCACCCCTCCACTTT. Its translation: CASSLRDSNSPLHF.

This clonotype was observed a handful of times. This chain connects TRBV10-3 to TRBJ2-1, with 8 bases aligning to TRBD2. Looked up from germline, CDR1 is ENHRY and CDR2 is SYGVKD. The CDR3 length is 16 residues. Losses at the gene ends were 0 bases for V and 5 bases for J; bases not matched to a gene: 6. In DNA form, the CDR3 reads TGTGCCATCAGTGAGTCGAGAGCGGGGGTCCACAATGAGCAGTTCTTC. It is translated as CAISESRAGVHNEQFF.

This clonotype occurred a few times. The junction and the germline gene differ at one end; a read error may be behind it. The rearrangement links TRBV19 to TRBJ2-3; TRBD2 is a possible D gene (5 bases). The CDR3 contains 14 residues. CDR1 is LNHDA and CDR2 is SQIVND in the germline V gene (reference sequence). CDR3 bases: TGTGCCAGCAGTACAGCGGCAAGCACAGATACGCAGTATTTT. Its translation is CASSTAASTDTQYF.

The CDR3 bases are TGTGCCAGCAGCCGAACGACGGGGGCCACAAAAGATACGCAGTATTTT. Its translation is CASSRTTGATKDTQYF. The chain carries TRBV7-2 and TRBJ2-3; TRBD1 or TRBD2 may be the D gene (6 bases each). V lost 5 bases to trimming and J lost 5 bases, with 20 bases between them. This CDR3 spans 16 amino acids. Germline-derived CDR1 and CDR2 are SGHTA and FQGNSA. The whole variable domain, remainder taken from reference TRBV7-2 and TRBJ2-3, is GAGVSQSPSNKVTEKGKDVELRCDPISGHTALYWYRQSLGQGLEFLIYFQGNSAPDKSGLPSDRFSAERTGGSVSTLTIQRTQQEDSAVYLCASSRTTGATKDTQYFGPGTRLTVL.

This clonotype turned up a few times. The genes are TRBV28 and TRBJ1-5; a possible D gene is TRBD1 (5 bases). The CDR3 sequence is 18 residues long. CDR1 and CDR2 (germline): MDHEN, SYDVKM. V gave up 3 bases and J gave up 3 bases, with 21 bases separating them. CDR3 protein: CASSFLLLETAYNQPQHF. CDR3 DNA: TGTGCCAGCAGTTTCTTGTTACTTGAGACAGCGTACAATCAGCCCCAGCATTTT.

This clonotype has a handful of counts. The V and J genes are TRBV6-1 and TRBJ1-2; TRBD1 is a possible D gene (6 bases). Germline V gives CDR1 MNHNS, CDR2 SASEGT. Between the trimmed V and J ends, which lost 7 bases and 3 bases, there was a span of 12 bases. The CDR3 totals 13 residues. The CDR3 protein is CASTRAGDYGYTF. CDR3 DNA sequence: TGTGCCAGCACCCGAGCAGGGGACTATGGCTACACCTTC.

The chain combines TRBV19 with TRBJ2-7, with a possible D match to TRBD1 (6 bases). The CDR3 is 15 amino acids. The germline CDR1 and CDR2 sequences are LNHDA and SQIVND (reference sequence). Deletions cut 5 bases from V and 3 bases from J, with 17 bases between. DNA of the CDR3: TGTGCCAGTAGTGCCTCCAGGGGAAGGGGCTACGAGCAGTACTTC. Protein sequence: CASSASRGRGYEQYF.